This T cell receptor beta chain is from a study of blood T cell repertoires in COVID-19 (dated by TCRdb to 2020 to 2022). With regard to the full study: Samples covering the acute and convalescent phases of COVID-19 were provided by collaborators in the United States, Italy and Spain. HLA class I and class II types, where available, came from metadata supplied by the sample provider rather than from assay-based typing. A freely available public database, intended as a resource for researchers studying the immune response to SARS-CoV-2, is where the repertoires were released. The prospective study material was composed of cDNA or gDNA derived from T cells, B-cell-depleted T cells, or PBMCs. Sample metadata almost always included a de-identified subject ID, COVID-19 status, age in years and sex. The samples were drawn from the first 160 participants of the ongoing ImmuneRACE study and from 1,254 subjects provided by 6 global collaborators. Subjects who had been exposed to COVID-19, were actively infected with it, or had recovered from it provided the deeply sampled blood TCRbeta repertoires that made up the dataset.

The germline V gene provides CDR1 SGDLS and CDR2 YYNGEE. V sheds 4 bases and J sheds 4 bases, leaving 14 bases between their ends. The CDR3, cysteine through phenylalanine, is 14 amino acids long. Only CDR3 DNA remains: 42 bases, in frame from the first base. TCRbeta CDR3 regions were amplified from genomic DNA using the immunoSEQ Assay, a bias-controlled multiplex PCR. The paper's data handling went like this. Nucleated cell counts per sample were estimated from amplification of reference gene primers within the assay. Sequence reads were collapsed and filtered to measure the absolute abundance of every unique TCRbeta CDR3 rearrangement. For each sample, productive Simpson clonality was calculated as the square root of Simpson's diversity index across productive rearrangements. In TCRdb, the immuneACCESS table is reduced to in-frame sequences with V and J assigned. These tables do not hold every clone; where another copy was compared, an unresolved V gene accounts for under half, and the others remain unexplained. V, J and clone size are taken as reported in that table, and D and trimming were inferred from the DNA itself. Present in this sample are approximately 120,000 clones, 83% of which were seen just once. 15% to 20% of the sample comes from the top ten.

As to this clone: Which antigen it targets is not known. No per-base quality is available; no much larger clone lies one base away.

Findings and caveats that apply to the study as a whole: How much clinical and demographic metadata was included differed by source and by participant, and the metadata was provided uncurated.

Participants in the prospective study were aged roughly 18 to 100 years, lived in approximately 26 United States geographic areas, and enrolled through a virtual design. In the prospective study, cohorts were assigned on the basis of participant-reported clinical history obtained from a screening survey and a study questionnaire. For ImmuneRACE Cohort 3, a participant was defined as recovered based on two consecutive negative NP/OP PCR tests, clearance by a healthcare professional, or resolution of symptoms. In the prospective study, mobile phlebotomists collected whole blood, serum and a nasopharyngeal or oropharyngeal swab from each participant. Over a roughly 2-month period, participants in the prospective study had the option of providing additional blood draws and questionnaires. Prospective study blood samples were shipped either frozen or at room temperature before DNA extraction.

The sequencing input was PBMCs or T cells enriched from blood (not recorded which). The sequence links TRBV9 to TRBJ1-1; the D segment could be TRBD1, given 5 matching bases. The source of this sequence is a young man who had recovered from COVID-19. The nucleotides read TGTGCCAGCAGCCGCGGGGAGGGGCGCACTGAAGCTTTCTTT. It translates to CASSRGEGRTEAFF.